This T cell receptor beta chain was recorded in a study of cytomegalovirus exposure and HLA in healthy donors. Findings of the study overall: In an earlier analysis, about 87% or about 30%: the productive usage of most TCR beta V segments. Accurate prediction of most subjects' HLA-A and HLA-B alleles from TCR beta sequences was reported.

PCR employed 60 Vbeta and 13 Jbeta primers. Only in-frame clones appear in the TCRdb table, and some are missing; sequencing was by immunoSEQ multiplex PCR. The table records 160,000 or so clones, 60% to 80% of them present only once. Germline CDR1 KGHSH, CDR2 LQKENI. The CDR3 extends over 16 amino acids. The V gene end was trimmed by 2 bases and the J gene end by 1 base; junction bases not matched to a gene: 5. This clone has just one count. Its target is not known. This chain links TRBV18 with TRBJ2-3; 8 bases are shared with TRBD2. The source material was PBMCs. The origin of this receptor is a man in his fifties or sixties in good health and CMV-seronegative. In nucleotides, the CDR3 is TGTGCCAGCTCACCATCGTTGCGGGGGGGCACAGATACGCAGTATTTT. This encodes CASSPSLRGGTDTQYF.